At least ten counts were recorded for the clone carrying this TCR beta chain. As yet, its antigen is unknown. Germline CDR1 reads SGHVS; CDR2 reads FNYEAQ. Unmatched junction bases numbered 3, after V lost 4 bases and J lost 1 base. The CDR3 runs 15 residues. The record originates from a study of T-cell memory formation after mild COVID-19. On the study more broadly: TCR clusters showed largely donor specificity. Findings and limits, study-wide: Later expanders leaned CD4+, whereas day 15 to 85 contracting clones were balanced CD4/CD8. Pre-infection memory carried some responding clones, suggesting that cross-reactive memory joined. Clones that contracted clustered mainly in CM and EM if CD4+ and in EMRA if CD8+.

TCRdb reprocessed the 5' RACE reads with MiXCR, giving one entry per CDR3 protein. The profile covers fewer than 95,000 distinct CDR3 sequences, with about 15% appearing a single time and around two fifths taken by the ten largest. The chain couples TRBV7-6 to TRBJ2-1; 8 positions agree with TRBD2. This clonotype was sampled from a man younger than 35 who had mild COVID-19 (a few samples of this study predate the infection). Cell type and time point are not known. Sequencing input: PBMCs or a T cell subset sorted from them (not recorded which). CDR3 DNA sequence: TGTGCCAGCAGCTCCGCGGGGGGATCCTACAATGAGCAGTTCTTC. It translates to CASSSAGGSYNEQFF.